The clone carrying this T cell receptor beta chain was detected only a few times. What it binds is unknown. These data originate in a study of T cell repertoires in cytomegalovirus infection. About the study: Recently identified HLA-C-restricted CMV epitopes were used, and well-studied HLA-B-restricted CMV epitopes were used as well. It can be stated that public TCR beta signatures indicated CMV infection as well as a matching HLA type. Whole-study results and caveats: The response measured ex vivo was dominated by TCR beta clonotypes (HLA-C-restricted and CMV-specific). The cumulative frequency of public TCR beta families distinguished individuals who carried CMV together with the relevant HLA.

The CDR3 runs 13 residues. V was trimmed by 1 base and J by 7 bases, leaving 13 bases between them. Germline V gives CDR1 DFQATT, CDR2 SNEGSKA (reference sequence). MiXCR was run by TCRdb on the reads, yielding one entry per CDR3 protein. This sample has approximately 770,000 distinct CDR3 sequences, with about 27% found just once. Sequenced material: cultured CD8+ T cells from PBMCs, taken from culture after CMV antigen stimulation. The sequence derives from a human donor in good health (CMV status not recorded). Some clones in this sample may be carry-over from other donors' samples. The chain combines TRBV20-1 with TRBJ1-1; D ambiguous. The CDR3 spells CSARVSPNFEAFF. CDR3 DNA sequence: TGCAGTGCTAGAGTGTCACCCAATTTTGAAGCTTTCTTT.